The entry that follows covers one T cell receptor beta chain sequence. This sample is drawn from a study of control samples from healthy donors and cancer patients. J was trimmed by 7 bases and V by 1 base; bases with no gene match: 11. The CDR3 runs to 17 residues. The germline V gene has CDR1 MGHRA and CDR2 YSYEKL. Using immunoSEQ multiplex PCR, the repertoire was profiled, and TCRdb retains in-frame clones only, with some absent. The sample consists of roughly 59,000 clones, 92% of them appearing once. The origin of this receptor is a man in his forties or fifties with colorectal cancer. Sequencing was done on a sample of PBMCs. The rearrangement links TRBV4-1 to TRBJ2-1; 9 bases align to TRBD1. CDR3 sequence reads: CASSQVWMTGGLNEQFF. CDR3 nucleotides: TGCGCCAGCAGCCAAGTTTGGATGACAGGGGGTCTAAATGAGCAGTTCTTC.